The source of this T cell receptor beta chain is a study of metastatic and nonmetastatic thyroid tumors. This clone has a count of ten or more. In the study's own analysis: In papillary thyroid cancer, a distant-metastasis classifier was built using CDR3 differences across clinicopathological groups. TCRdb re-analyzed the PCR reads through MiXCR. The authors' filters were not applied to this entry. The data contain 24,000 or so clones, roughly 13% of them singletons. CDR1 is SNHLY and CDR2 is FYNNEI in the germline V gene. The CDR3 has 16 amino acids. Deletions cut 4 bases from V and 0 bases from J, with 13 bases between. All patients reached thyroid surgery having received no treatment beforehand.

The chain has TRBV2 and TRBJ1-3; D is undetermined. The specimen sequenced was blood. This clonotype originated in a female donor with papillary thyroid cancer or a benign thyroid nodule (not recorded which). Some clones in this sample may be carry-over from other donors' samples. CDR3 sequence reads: CASSVEGFSSGNTIYF. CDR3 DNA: TGTGCCAGCAGTGTCGAGGGTTTCTCCTCTGGAAACACCATATATTTT. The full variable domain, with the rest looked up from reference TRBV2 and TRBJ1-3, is EPEVTQTPSHQVTQMGQEVILRCVPISNHLYFYWYRQILGQKVEFLVSFYNNEISEKSEIFDDQFSVERPDGSNFTLKIRSTKLEDSAMYFCASSVEGFSSGNTIYFGEGSWLTVV.